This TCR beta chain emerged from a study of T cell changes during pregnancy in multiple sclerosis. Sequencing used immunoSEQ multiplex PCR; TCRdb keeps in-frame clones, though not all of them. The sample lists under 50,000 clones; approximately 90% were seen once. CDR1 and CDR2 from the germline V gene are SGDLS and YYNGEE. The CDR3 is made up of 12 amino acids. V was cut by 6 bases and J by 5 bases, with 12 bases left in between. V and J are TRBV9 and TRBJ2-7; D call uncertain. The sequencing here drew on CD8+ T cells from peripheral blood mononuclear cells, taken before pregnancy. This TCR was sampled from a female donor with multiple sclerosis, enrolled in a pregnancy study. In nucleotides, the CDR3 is TGTGCCAGCACCCGAGACATCGACGAGCAGTACTTC. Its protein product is CASTRDIDEQYF.